This T cell receptor (beta chain) was obtained from a study of shared clonotypes between healthy human individuals. Study details: There were three CD4 naive, three CD4 memory, two CD8 naive and one CD8 memory plates per donor. Whole-study findings and limits: Blood alone was sampled, and tissue repertoires likely differ.

Libraries were prepared by immunoSEQ multiplex PCR; TCRdb keeps only in-frame clonotypes and omits some of them. Of a few million clones in the sample, over 85% were seen once. The V and J ends lost 3 bases and 0 bases respectively, with 17 bases between them. The V gene's germline CDR1 is KGHSH and CDR2 LQKENI. The CDR3 runs 18 residues. This clone appeared once. Its target is not known. The chain combines TRBV18 with TRBJ2-2, with D possibly TRBD1 on 5 matching bases. Sequenced material: naive CD4+ T cells from PBMCs. The subset here: CD45RA+ positively selected. This clonotype originated in a man aged 18-30 years in good health. Some clones in this sample may be carry-over from other donors' samples. The CDR3 DNA sequence: TGTGCCAGCTCACCTACCACTACAGGAAACGCGAACACCGGGGAGCTGTTTTTT. Translation: CASSPTTTGNANTGELFF. The full variable domain, with the rest looked up from reference TRBV18 and TRBJ2-2, is NAGVMQNPRHLVRRRGQEARLRCSPMKGHSHVYWYRQLPEEGLKFMVYLQKENIIDESGMPKERFSAEFPKEGPSILRIQQVVRGDSAAYFCASSPTTTGNANTGELFFGEGSRLTVL.